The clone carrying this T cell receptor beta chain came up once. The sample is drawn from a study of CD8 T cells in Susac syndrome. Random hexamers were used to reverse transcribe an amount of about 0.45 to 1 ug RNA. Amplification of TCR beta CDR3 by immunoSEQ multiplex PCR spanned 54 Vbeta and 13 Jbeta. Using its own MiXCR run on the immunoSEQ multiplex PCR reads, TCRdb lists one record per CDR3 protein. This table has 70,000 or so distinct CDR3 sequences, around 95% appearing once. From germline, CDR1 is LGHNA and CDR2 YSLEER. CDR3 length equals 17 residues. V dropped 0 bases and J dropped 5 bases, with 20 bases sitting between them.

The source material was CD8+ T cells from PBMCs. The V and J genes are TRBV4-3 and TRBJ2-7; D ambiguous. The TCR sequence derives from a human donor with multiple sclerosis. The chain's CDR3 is CASSQEVPYNVANEQYF. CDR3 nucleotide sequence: TGCGCCAGCAGCCAAGAGGTCCCCTACAATGTCGCCAACGAGCAGTACTTC.